The 28 T cell receptor beta chains below were found in one sample sequenced in a study of CD8+CD57+ T cells in acquired aplastic anemia. The template for TCR beta VDJ and CDR3 sequence profiling was genomic DNA. TCRdb ran MiXCR on the reads and lists one entry per CDR3 protein. Counted here are some 150,000 distinct CDR3 sequences, about 50% occurring once; the ten biggest clones make up around 12%. Flow cytometry had shown expanded CD8+CD57+ cells in the patients chosen for sequencing. Sequencing was done on a sample of sorted CD4+, CD8+, or CD8+CD57+ T cells (not recorded which) from PBMCs. These receptors were taken from a human donor with aplastic anemia.

The V and J genes are TRBV7-2 and TRBJ2-3; 7 bases are shared with TRBD2. CDR1 and CDR2 (germline): SGHTA, FQGNSA. Trimming cost V 5 bases and J 6 bases; bases outside gene matches: 2. CDR3 length: 12 amino acids. The CDR3 nucleotides are TGTGCCAGCAGCGGGAGGGAGGATACGCAGTATTTT. It is translated as CASSGREDTQYF.

A few counts support this clonotype. The CDR3 bases are TGTGCCAGTAGTGCCCTATCCCCCGCCGGGGAGCTGTTTTTT. This codes for CASSALSPAGELFF. The chain recombines TRBV19 with TRBJ2-2; D gene unclear. The length of the CDR3 is 14 residues. CDR1 LNHDA and CDR2 SQIVND come from the germline V gene (reference sequence). The V end lost 5 bases, the J end lost 6 bases, and 13 bases lay between the germline ends.

The chain joins TRBV24-1 to TRBJ2-5; 7 bases are shared with TRBD1. The junction had 2 bases not matched to a gene; V was cut back by 4 bases and J by 4 bases. The CDR3 is made up of 13 amino acids. CDR1 and CDR2 from the germline V gene are KGHDR and SFDVKD. In DNA form, the CDR3 reads TGTGCCACCAGTGAAGGGGGCCGAGAGACCCAGTACTTC. It is translated as CATSEGGRETQYF.

V and J are TRBV3-1 and TRBJ2-5; 8 bases align to TRBD2. The CDR3 consists of 15 residues. CDR1 LGHDT and CDR2 YNNKEL come from the germline V gene (reference sequence). With V trimmed by 4 bases and J by 5 bases, 9 bases remained unmatched. This CDR3 reads CASSLQGLGGETQYF. CDR3 nucleotide sequence: TGTGCCAGCAGCCTTCAGGGACTAGGGGGGGAGACCCAGTACTTC.

The chain employs TRBV15 and TRBJ1-1, with D possibly being TRBD1 (6 bases). The germline gives CDR1 LNHNV, CDR2 YYDKDF (reference sequence). Trimming took 3 bases from V and 5 from J, leaving 16 bases between them. The CDR3 loop spans 15 amino acids. In DNA, the CDR3 is TGTGCCACCAGCAGTGACTCGCCCGGGACAACTGAAGCTTTCTTT. Translating it yields CATSSDSPGTTEAFF.

This clonotype turned up a few times. CDR3 protein: CASSHNYEQYF. CDR3 coding DNA: TGTGCCAGCAGCCACAACTACGAGCAGTACTTC. V usage is TRBV5-6 and J usage is TRBJ2-7, with D unresolved. The CDR3 covers 11 residues. Trimming took 4 bases from V and 3 from J, leaving 5 bases between them. Germline loops: CDR1 SGHDT, CDR2 YYEEEE.

The chain joins TRBV19 to TRBJ1-1; no clear D. Trimming stripped 7 bases from V and 2 bases from J, with 17 bases between. Germline V gives CDR1 LNHDA, CDR2 SQIVND (reference sequence). The CDR3 runs to 15 residues. CDR3 sequence (DNA): TGTGCCAGTAACACCGGGGTAAAACCCAACACTGAAGCTTTCTTT. This translates into CASNTGVKPNTEAFF.

This chain connects TRBV15 to TRBJ2-3, with D possibly matching TRBD2 (6 bases). This CDR3 spans 17 amino acids. The germline V and J ends were trimmed by 1 base and 0 bases, with 14 bases remaining between them. Per the germline V gene, CDR1 is LNHNV and CDR2 is YYDKDF (reference sequence). CDR3 amino acids: CATSRGTGGLSTDTQYF. Written as DNA, the CDR3 is TGTGCCACCAGCAGAGGAACAGGAGGGCTAAGCACAGATACGCAGTATTTT. The whole variable domain, filled in from reference TRBV15 and TRBJ2-3, reads DAMVIQNPRYQVTQFGKPVTLSCSQTLNHNVMYWYQQKSSQAPKLLFHYYDKDFNNEADTPDNFQSRRPNTSFCFLDIRSPGLGDTAMYLCATSRGTGGLSTDTQYFGPGTRLTVL.

This clonotype was found many times. The V call is TRBV5-5, the J call TRBJ2-7; D is ambiguous. V was clipped by 6 bases and J by 3 bases, with 16 bases between them. Looked up from germline, CDR1 is SGHKS and CDR2 is YYEKEE (reference sequence). This CDR3 has 14 residues. CDR3 protein: CASNLPNSDYEQYF. The CDR3 DNA sequence: TGTGCCAGCAACCTGCCGAATTCTGACTACGAGCAGTACTTC. The full variable domain, its missing parts supplied by reference TRBV5-5 and TRBJ2-7, is DAGVTQSPTHLIKTRGQQVTLRCSPISGHKSVSWYQQVLGQGPQFIFQYYEKEERGRGNFPDRFSARQFPNYSSELNVNALLLGDSALYLCASNLPNSDYEQYFGPGTRLTVT.

The V gene is TRBV10-3, the J gene TRBJ2-3, with 8 bases aligning to TRBD1. The germline V gene encodes CDR1 ENHRY and CDR2 SYGVKD. The V gene end was trimmed by 5 bases and the J gene end by 2 bases; junction bases not matched to a gene: 6. The CDR3 is 15 amino acids. CDR3 nucleotide sequence: TGTGCCATCAGTCTGGGACAGGCTGCCACAGATACGCAGTATTTT. This translates into CAISLGQAATDTQYF.

The chain is built from TRBV20-1 and TRBJ2-5, with 13 bases fitting TRBD2. The V gene end was trimmed by 0 bases and the J gene end by 5 bases; junction bases not matched to a gene: 3. This CDR3 region has 15 residues. Per the germline V gene, CDR1 is DFQATT and CDR2 is SNEGSKA (reference sequence). This CDR3 reads CSARDGTSGDETQYF. For the CDR3, the DNA is TGCAGTGCTAGAGATGGGACTAGCGGGGATGAGACCCAGTACTTC.

This clonotype was seen just once. The genes are TRBV4-1 and TRBJ1-2; D is unclear. The germline V gene has CDR1 MGHRA and CDR2 YSYEKL. Trimming removed 1 base at V and 8 bases at J, with 11 bases between. There are 13 residues in the CDR3. The CDR3 sequence: CASSQGTFPGYTF. CDR3 DNA sequence: TGCGCCAGCAGCCAAGGTACGTTTCCCGGCTACACCTTC.

This clonotype showed up many times. The genes are TRBV4-1 and TRBJ2-3, with D perhaps TRBD1 or TRBD2 (6 bases each). This CDR3 has 15 amino acids. Trimming shortened V by 0 bases and J by 2 bases, and 9 bases separated the two germline ends. Looked up from germline, CDR1 is MGHRA and CDR2 is YSYEKL. For the CDR3, the DNA is TGCGCCAGCAGCCAAGATTCGGGGGCCACAGATACGCAGTATTTT. Amino acids: CASSQDSGATDTQYF.

In its sample, this clonotype was seen many times. V and J are TRBV2 and TRBJ2-1; no clear D. Trimming took 4 bases from V and 13 from J, leaving 20 bases between them. CDR3 length: 14 residues. CDR1 and CDR2 from the germline V gene are SNHLY and FYNNEI. CDR3 in DNA: TGTGCCAGCAGTGCCAGCCACGAGGTCCCCCATCAGTTCTTC. It is translated as CASSASHEVPHQFF.

This clonotype came up many times. This chain links TRBV2 with TRBJ2-7; 7 bases match TRBD1. The V gene end was trimmed by 6 bases and the J gene end by 0 bases; junction bases not matched to a gene: 8. The CDR3 runs to 15 residues. Germline CDR1 SNHLY, CDR2 FYNNEI. The CDR3 loop reads CASRGRTGSSYEQYF. As DNA, the CDR3 is TGTGCCAGCAGGGGAAGGACAGGAAGCTCCTACGAGCAGTACTTC.

As regards this clonotype: This clone may be a read error of a much larger clone one base away. J is TRBJ1-2 and V is TRBV11-1; unclear D gene. The V end was cut by 1 base, the J end by 6 bases, with 15 bases between. The CDR3 runs to 15 residues. Germline V gene lookup returns CDR1 SGHAT and CDR2 FQDESV (reference sequence). The CDR3 DNA reads as TGTGCCAGCAGCTTAGAGTCGGCCGGGAACCATGGCTACACCTTC. Translating gives CASSLESAGNHGYTF. The variable domain in full, completed from reference TRBV11-1 and TRBJ1-2, reads EAEVAQSPRYKITEKSQAVAFWCDPISGHATLYWYRQILGQGPELLVQFQDESVVDDSQLPKDRFSAERLKGVDSTLKIQPAELGDSAMYLCASSLESAGNHGYTFGSGTRLTVV.

The J gene is TRBJ2-7, the V gene TRBV5-1, with D perhaps TRBD1 or TRBD2 (6 bases each). V was shortened by 4 bases and J by 5 bases, with 10 bases between the two germline ends. Germline CDR1 and CDR2: SGHRS and YFSETQ. The CDR3 is 12 amino acids. The CDR3 DNA reads as TGCGCCAGCAGCACCGGGGGCCACGAGCAGTACTTC. Translated: CASSTGGHEQYF.

At least ten counts were recorded for this clonotype. As DNA, the CDR3 is TGTGCCAGCGGATGGAGGGAGACCCAGTACTTC. Translating it yields CASGWRETQYF. The chain links TRBV5-4 to TRBJ2-5; D may be TRBD2 (5 bases). Deletions cut 7 bases from V and 5 bases from J, with 9 bases between. The CDR3 totals 11 residues. Germline CDR1 SGHNT, CDR2 YYREEE (reference sequence).

The chain couples TRBV7-3 to TRBJ2-7, with a possible D match to TRBD1 (6 bases). Trimming removed 2 bases from V and 4 bases from J, with 15 bases in between. The CDR3 sequence is 15 residues long. CDR1 is SGHTA and CDR2 is FQGTGA in the germline V gene. CDR3 in DNA: TGTGCCAGCAGCTTATCTGCAGGGGAAGGTTACGAGCAGTACTTC. It specifies CASSLSAGEGYEQYF.

This clonotype showed up just once. V usage is TRBV10-3 and J usage is TRBJ1-6; perhaps TRBD1 as D (5 bases). This CDR3 has 15 residues. V lost 3 bases and J lost 7, with 13 bases in between. The V gene's germline CDR1 is ENHRY and CDR2 SYGVKD. The CDR3 loop reads CAISETGTVNSPLHF. The DNA for the CDR3 is TGTGCCATCAGTGAAACCGGGACGGTAAATTCACCCCTCCACTTT.

V usage is TRBV19 and J usage is TRBJ1-5; D not resolved. Germline CDR1 LNHDA, CDR2 SQIVND (reference sequence). Deletions cut 2 bases from V and 3 bases from J, with 8 bases between. This CDR3 has 14 residues. CDR3 coding DNA: TGTGCCAGTAGTATAAGGGATTTCAATCAGCCCCAGCATTTT. It codes for CASSIRDFNQPQHF.

The chain has TRBV12-3 or TRBV12-4 and TRBJ1-1; 8 bases match TRBD1. V was pared by 6 bases and J by 5 bases, with 11 bases of the junction left unmatched. The CDR3 is 15 amino acids. CDR3 bases: TGTGCCAGCAGGCCGACAGGGGTCGTGTTGACTGAAGCTTTCTTT. Residues: CASRPTGVVLTEAFF.

This clonotype was seen a single time. Being one base from a much bigger clone, this may be a read error. The gene calls are TRBV9 and TRBJ2-5; 10 bases agree with TRBD2. Per germline, CDR1 SGDLS and CDR2 YYNGEE. The CDR3 has 15 amino acids. J lost 1 base, V lost 7 bases, and 7 bases had no gene match. The CDR3 bases are TGTGCCAGCGGCGGTAGCGGGAGGCCCCAAGAGACCCAGTACTTC. Amino acids: CASGGSGRPQETQYF.

This sequence joins TRBV20-1 and TRBJ2-3, with 11 bases identical to TRBD2. The germline gives CDR1 DFQATT, CDR2 SNEGSKA (reference sequence). J gave up 6 bases and V 6 bases, and 8 bases lay outside the gene matches. The CDR3 totals 14 residues. This chain's CDR3 is CSATALAGADTQYF. The CDR3 region has the DNA TGCAGTGCCACCGCACTAGCGGGAGCCGATACGCAGTATTTT.

This clonotype appeared a few times. The chain joins TRBV10-3 to TRBJ2-3, with 11 bases matching TRBD2. The CDR3 spans 16 residues. Germline-derived CDR1 and CDR2 are ENHRY and SYGVKD. The ends lost 4 bases at V and 0 bases at J; junction bases unmatched: 3. The CDR3 reads CAISVVAGGSTDTQYF. In DNA form, the CDR3 reads TGTGCCATCAGTGTGGTAGCGGGAGGGAGCACAGATACGCAGTATTTT.

This chain uses TRBV5-1 with TRBJ2-7, with TRBD1 matching over 7 bases. The CDR3 extends over 14 amino acids. Germline CDR1 and CDR2: SGHRS and YFSETQ. V dropped 4 bases and J dropped 12; count of bases not matched to a gene: 16. In DNA, the CDR3 is TGCGCCAGCAGCCTTCAACGGGACAGTACTTTAGGGTACTTC. This encodes CASSLQRDSTLGYF.

The table lists this clonotype with many counts. This chain links TRBV14 with TRBJ2-1; 13 nucleotides match TRBD2. Germline-derived CDR1 and CDR2 are SGHDN and FVKESK. This CDR3 has 17 residues. The junction had 7 bases not matched to a gene; V was cut back by 4 bases and J by 4 bases. The CDR3 region has the DNA TGTGCCAGCAGCCTTAGCTCGGGACTAGCGGGGTACAATGAGCAGTTCTTC. Its translation: CASSLSSGLAGYNEQFF.

The chain carries TRBV15 and TRBJ2-1; 7 bases agree with TRBD2. Germline CDR1 is LNHNV and CDR2 is YYDKDF (reference sequence). CDR3 length equals 16 residues. Trimming at V came to 3 bases and at J to 3 bases, leaving 8 bases not matched to a gene. The CDR3 nucleotides read TGTGCCACCAGCAGCGAGAGCGGGGTCTACTACAATGAGCAGTTCTTC. Encoded protein: CATSSESGVYYNEQFF.